What follows are 5 T cell receptor beta chains derived from one specimen sequenced in a study of blood T cell repertoires in COVID-19 (TCRdb year 2020). The library came from the immunoSEQ multiplex PCR assay. Imported from immuneACCESS, the table was reduced by TCRdb to in-frame sequences with V and J called. These copies leave out some clones; in studies compared against another copy, an unresolved V gene accounts for under half, and the cause of the remainder is not known. The sample table shows around 250,000 clones, and approximately 82% are seen once. Clones ranked in the top ten supply around 8.9% of the sample. The specimen was peripheral blood. The receptors shown here come from a man aged 35-49 years with active or convalescent COVID-19.

In DNA form, the CDR3 reads TGTGCCAGCAGCTTCACAGGGCAGACTGGAAACACCATATATTTT. Its protein product is CASSFTGQTGNTIYF. This chain joins TRBV7-2 and TRBJ1-3; D is possibly TRBD1 (6 bases). The CDR3 has 15 amino acids. Trimming took off 3 bases at V and 2 bases at J, with 11 bases between the two ends. CDR1 and CDR2 (germline): SGHTA, FQGNSA.

The chain employs TRBV5-4 and TRBJ2-1; 9 bases are shared with TRBD2. J gave up 7 bases and V 2 bases, and 10 bases lay outside the gene matches. The CDR3 totals 16 residues. Per the germline V gene, CDR1 is SGHNT and CDR2 is YYREEE (reference sequence). CDR3 nucleotides: TGTGCCAGCAGCTTTGGCGGCGGGAGGGGGCAGAATGAGCAGTTCTTC. Protein product: CASSFGGGRGQNEQFF.

This chain uses TRBV11-3 with TRBJ2-7; D perhaps matches TRBD2 (7 bases). The length of the CDR3 is 16 residues. Trimming shortened V by 1 base and J by 4 bases, and 17 bases separated the two germline ends. CDR1 is SGHNT and CDR2 is YENEEA in the germline V gene. As DNA, the CDR3 is TGTGCCAGCAGCTTAGTTGCGGGGGCGGGAGAATACGAGCAGTACTTC. This translates into CASSLVAGAGEYEQYF.

This chain links TRBV5-1 with TRBJ2-2, with 7 positions matching TRBD1. CDR3 length equals 17 residues. V gave up 4 bases and J gave up 5 bases; unmatched junction bases: 14. Germline CDR1 and CDR2: SGHRS and YFSETQ. The CDR3 sequence: CASSPREQGYGTGELFF. The CDR3 region has the DNA TGCGCCAGCAGCCCGAGGGAACAGGGGTATGGAACCGGGGAGCTGTTTTTT.

This clone was seen more than once but under ten times. The chain uses TRBV19 and TRBJ1-5, with 10 bases that match TRBD1. Germline values: CDR1 LNHDA, CDR2 SQIVND (reference sequence). This CDR3 region has 13 residues. The V segment lost 5 bases and the J segment 5 bases; nucleotides outside the gene matches: 0. In nucleotides, the CDR3 is TGTGCCAGTAGTGACAGGGGGCATCAGCCCCAGCATTTT. Translation: CASSDRGHQPQHF.